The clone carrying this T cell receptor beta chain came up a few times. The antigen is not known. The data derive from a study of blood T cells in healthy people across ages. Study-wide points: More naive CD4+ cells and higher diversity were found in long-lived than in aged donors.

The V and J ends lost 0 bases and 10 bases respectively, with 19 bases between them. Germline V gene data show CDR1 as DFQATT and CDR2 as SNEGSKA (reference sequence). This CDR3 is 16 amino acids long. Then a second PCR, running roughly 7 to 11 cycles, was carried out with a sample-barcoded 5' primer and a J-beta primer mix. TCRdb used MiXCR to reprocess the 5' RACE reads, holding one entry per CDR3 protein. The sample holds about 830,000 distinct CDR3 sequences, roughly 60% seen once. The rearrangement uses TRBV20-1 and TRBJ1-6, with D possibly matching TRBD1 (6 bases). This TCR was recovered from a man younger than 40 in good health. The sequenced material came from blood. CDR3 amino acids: CSARDTQIGGLSPLHF. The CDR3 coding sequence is TGCAGTGCTAGAGATACACAAATTGGGGGGCTCTCACCCCTCCACTTT.